Shown below are 24 T cell receptor beta chains from a single sample sequenced in a study of blood T cell repertoires in COVID-19. Sequencing used immunoSEQ multiplex PCR; TCRdb keeps in-frame clones, though not all of them. The sample carries over 200,000 clones, about 81% recorded once. The sample was PBMCs or T cells enriched from blood (not recorded which). Source of these receptors: a man between 35 and 55 years old who had recovered from COVID-19.

The CDR3 loop reads CASTPGYYTLSGNTIYF. CDR3 coding DNA: TGTGCCAGTACTCCAGGGTACTACACCCTCTCTGGAAACACCATATATTTT. The V call is TRBV19, the J call TRBJ1-3; weak D call: TRBD1 (5 bases). Germline V gives CDR1 LNHDA, CDR2 SQIVND (reference sequence). The CDR3 is 17 amino acids. Trimming cost V 7 bases and J 0 bases, with 19 bases left between them.

The rearrangement uses TRBV9 and TRBJ1-2; D is unresolved. This CDR3 comprises 12 residues. Between the trimmed V and J ends, which lost 7 bases and 3 bases, there was a span of 10 bases. Germline V gene lookup returns CDR1 SGDLS and CDR2 YYNGEE. This CDR3 reads CASFRLDYGYTF. DNA for the CDR3: TGTGCCAGCTTCAGGTTGGACTATGGCTACACCTTC.

V is TRBV3-1 (or the pseudogene TRBV3-2) and J is TRBJ1-2; D perhaps matches TRBD1 (5 bases). The germline CDR1 and CDR2 sequences are LGHDT and YNNKEL (reference sequence). The CDR3 is 16 amino acids. The V gene lost 5 bases and the J gene lost 1 base, with 17 bases spanning the gap. CDR3: CASSDNLGGGNYGYTF. CDR3 DNA sequence: TGTGCCAGCAGCGACAACCTCGGCGGGGGTAACTATGGCTACACCTTC.

The chain has TRBV7-9 and TRBJ2-5; TRBD1 is a possible D gene (5 bases). The germline CDR1 and CDR2 sequences are SEHNR and FQNEAQ (reference sequence). The CDR3 length is 12 residues. V was trimmed by 8 bases and J by 6 bases, leaving 13 bases between them. For the CDR3, the DNA is TGTGCCAGCGGCGGCAGGGCCAAGACCCAGTACTTC. It specifies CASGGRAKTQYF.

V is TRBV30 and J is TRBJ1-4, with no clear D. The CDR3 totals 15 residues. Germline V lookup: CDR1 GTSNPN, CDR2 SVGIG (reference sequence). Trimming shortened V by 4 bases and J by 6 bases, and 18 bases separated the two germline ends. The CDR3, as DNA: TGTGCCTGGACACCGGGGTCCTCAGGCGATGAAAAACTGTTTTTT. Translated, it gives CAWTPGSSGDEKLFF.

The chain has TRBV5-8 and TRBJ2-1; 7 nucleotides align to TRBD2. The CDR3 has 14 amino acids. Trimming took 1 base from V and 3 from J; bases not matched to a gene: 1. Per germline, CDR1 SGHTS and CDR2 YDEGEE. CDR3 region: CASSLRDYYNEQFF. CDR3 DNA sequence: TGTGCCAGCAGCTTGAGGGACTACTACAATGAGCAGTTCTTC.

In this sample, this clone turned up a few times. The rearrangement uses TRBV12-3 or TRBV12-4 and TRBJ2-7, with D possibly TRBD2 on 5 matching bases. The V end lost 1 base, the J end lost 1 base, and 5 bases lay between the germline ends. There are 13 residues in the CDR3. DNA of the CDR3: TGTGCCAGCAGTTTAGGGGAGTCCTACGAGCAGTACTTC. It is translated as CASSLGESYEQYF.

The chain is built from TRBV27 and TRBJ1-4; D gene unclear. V was pared by 6 bases and J by 5 bases, with 13 bases between. The germline CDR1 and CDR2 sequences are MNHEY and SMNVEV (reference sequence). The CDR3 sequence is 14 residues long. The chain's CDR3 is CASRLPRINEKLFF. DNA for the CDR3: TGTGCCAGCAGGCTACCCCGAATAAATGAAAAACTGTTTTTT.

In this sample, this clone turned up a few times. The chain links TRBV7-9 to TRBJ1-2; maybe TRBD1 (6 bases). Germline V gives CDR1 SEHNR, CDR2 FQNEAQ (reference sequence). V was pared by 4 bases and J by 0 bases, with 12 bases between. This CDR3 spans 15 amino acids. The CDR3 bases are TGTGCCAGCAGCTCCCCGACAGGATCTAACTATGGCTACACCTTC. It translates to CASSSPTGSNYGYTF.

The CDR3 DNA is TGTGCCAGCAGATGGACAGAAGTACCGAACACTGAAGCTTTCTTT. It translates to CASRWTEVPNTEAFF. V and J are TRBV5-8 and TRBJ1-1; maybe TRBD1 (6 bases). Germline V CDR1 and CDR2: SGHTS, YDEGEE. Trimming removed 5 bases at V and 1 base at J, with 15 bases between. There are 15 residues in the CDR3.

The chain recombines TRBV5-4 with TRBJ1-4; 7 bases line up with TRBD1. Trimming at V came to 6 bases and at J to 4 bases, leaving 6 bases not matched to a gene. The CDR3 loop spans 14 amino acids. From germline, CDR1 is SGHNT and CDR2 YYREEE (reference sequence). For the CDR3, the DNA is TGTGCCAGCACCCGGCAGGGGGTTAATGAAAAACTGTTTTTT. Residues: CASTRQGVNEKLFF.

The chain carries TRBV25-1 and TRBJ1-1, with TRBD1 matching over 8 bases. CDR1 is MGHDK and CDR2 is SYGVNS in the germline V gene. The ends lost 5 bases at V and 2 bases at J; junction bases unmatched: 7. The CDR3 has 15 residues. The CDR3 here is CASSPPGGSNTEAFF. The CDR3 DNA reads TGTGCCAGCAGTCCCCCAGGGGGCTCTAACACTGAAGCTTTCTTT.

This chain uses TRBV6-1 with TRBJ2-2, with D perhaps matching TRBD2 (5 bases). The CDR3 totals 16 residues. CDR1 is MNHNS, CDR2 SASEGT, per germline. Trimming cost V 2 bases and J 5 bases, with 15 bases left between them. The CDR3 DNA sequence: TGTGCCAGCAGTGAAAGGAGAGGGAAGGGAACCGGGGAGCTGTTTTTT. As protein: CASSERRGKGTGELFF.

This clone has only a few counts. The CDR3 DNA sequence: TGTGCCAGCAGCCAAGAGTATGGACTGCCGAATTATAGCAATCAGCCCCAGCATTTT. Its protein product is CASSQEYGLPNYSNQPQHF. The chain joins TRBV4-2 to TRBJ1-5; D is unresolved. Trimming pared 0 bases from V and 0 bases from J, leaving 18 bases between. The germline V gene has CDR1 LGHNA and CDR2 YNFKEQ. The CDR3 covers 19 residues.

This chain joins TRBV5-1 and TRBJ2-2; weak D call: TRBD2 (5 bases). The CDR3 covers 13 residues. Trimming cost V 2 bases and J 13 bases, with 15 bases left between them. CDR1 is SGHRS, CDR2 YFSETQ, per germline. The CDR3 sequence is CASSLLTNSGLFF. The CDR3 DNA is TGCGCCAGCAGCTTATTGACCAACAGCGGGCTGTTTTTT.

The chain links TRBV2 to TRBJ1-5; unclear D gene. The V end lost 5 bases, the J end lost 3 bases, and 11 bases lay between the germline ends. The germline V gene encodes CDR1 SNHLY and CDR2 FYNNEI. The CDR3 length is 14 residues. CDR3 in DNA: TGTGCCAGCAGTTTTCGGGGAATCAATCAGCCCCAGCATTTT. It is translated as CASSFRGINQPQHF.

The chain links TRBV27 to TRBJ1-1; TRBD1 aligns across 10 bases. With 6 bases clipped from V and 10 bases from J, the junction kept 14 bases outside the gene matches. Germline-derived CDR1 and CDR2 are MNHEY and SMNVEV (reference sequence). The length of the CDR3 is 15 residues. The CDR3 loop reads CASRRQPGQGLRAFF. In DNA, the CDR3 is TGTGCCAGCAGGAGACAACCGGGACAGGGGCTTCGAGCTTTCTTT.

This clone was counted once. The V and J genes are TRBV6-5 and TRBJ2-2, with unresolved D. V was clipped by 1 base and J by 1 base, with 4 bases between them. The CDR3 has 14 residues. CDR1 MNHEY and CDR2 SVGAGI come from the germline V gene. CDR3: CASSYFVNTGELFF. For the CDR3, the DNA is TGTGCCAGCAGTTACTTCGTGAACACCGGGGAGCTGTTTTTT.

The V call is TRBV5-1, the J call TRBJ2-2; TRBD2 agrees at 7 bases. Germline CDR1 SGHRS, CDR2 YFSETQ. CDR3 length: 13 residues. V dropped 5 bases and J dropped 8; count of bases not matched to a gene: 6. The CDR3, as DNA: TGCGCCAGCAGGGGACTATTCGAAGGGGAGCTGTTTTTT. It is translated as CASRGLFEGELFF.

This clone has only a few counts. V usage is TRBV18 and J usage is TRBJ2-2; D is undetermined. V lost 3 bases and J 9 bases, leaving 11 bases between the germline ends. The germline gives CDR1 KGHSH, CDR2 LQKENI. The CDR3 totals 13 residues. The DNA for the CDR3 is TGTGCCAGCTCACCCGATTCCTACCGGGAGCTGTTTTTT. This codes for CASSPDSYRELFF. Filled out from reference TRBV18 and TRBJ2-2, the complete variable domain reads NAGVMQNPRHLVRRRGQEARLRCSPMKGHSHVYWYRQLPEEGLKFMVYLQKENIIDESGMPKERFSAEFPKEGPSILRIQQVVRGDSAAYFCASSPDSYRELFFGEGSRLTVL.

The V call is TRBV7-8, the J call TRBJ1-5, with TRBD1 as a possible D gene (5 bases). CDR3 size: 13 residues. From germline, CDR1 is SGHVS and CDR2 FQNEAQ. V was trimmed by 3 bases and J by 4 bases, leaving 7 bases between them. The CDR3 sequence is CASSLTENQPQHF. CDR3 DNA: TGTGCCAGCAGCTTGACAGAAAATCAGCCCCAGCATTTT.

The V gene is TRBV6-4, the J gene TRBJ1-5; D unresolved. Looked up from germline, CDR1 is MRHNA and CDR2 is SNTAGT. V was trimmed by 9 bases and J by 1 base, leaving 13 bases between them. The CDR3 consists of 14 residues. The CDR3 protein is CASKTPGSNQPQHF. CDR3 nucleotide sequence: TGTGCCAGTAAAACCCCGGGGAGCAATCAGCCCCAGCATTTT.

This clone was recorded a few times. The chain recombines TRBV18 with TRBJ2-2, with TRBD1 matching over 7 bases. The CDR3 loop spans 14 amino acids. After removal of 6 bases from V and 4 bases from J, the junction contained 5 bases not matched to a gene. Germline assignment: CDR1 KGHSH and CDR2 LQKENI. CDR3 protein: CASSRDRGTGELFF. In DNA, the CDR3 is TGTGCCAGCTCCCGGGACAGAGGCACCGGGGAGCTGTTTTTT.

The CDR3 sequence: CAWSQIQATPEQYF. CDR3 coding DNA: TGTGCCTGGAGTCAAATCCAGGCGACACCCGAGCAGTACTTC. The chain uses TRBV30 and TRBJ2-7, with D hard to call. Germline V gene sequence: CDR1 GTSNPN, CDR2 SVGIG (reference sequence). V lost 2 bases and J lost 6, with 17 bases in between. The CDR3 runs to 14 residues.